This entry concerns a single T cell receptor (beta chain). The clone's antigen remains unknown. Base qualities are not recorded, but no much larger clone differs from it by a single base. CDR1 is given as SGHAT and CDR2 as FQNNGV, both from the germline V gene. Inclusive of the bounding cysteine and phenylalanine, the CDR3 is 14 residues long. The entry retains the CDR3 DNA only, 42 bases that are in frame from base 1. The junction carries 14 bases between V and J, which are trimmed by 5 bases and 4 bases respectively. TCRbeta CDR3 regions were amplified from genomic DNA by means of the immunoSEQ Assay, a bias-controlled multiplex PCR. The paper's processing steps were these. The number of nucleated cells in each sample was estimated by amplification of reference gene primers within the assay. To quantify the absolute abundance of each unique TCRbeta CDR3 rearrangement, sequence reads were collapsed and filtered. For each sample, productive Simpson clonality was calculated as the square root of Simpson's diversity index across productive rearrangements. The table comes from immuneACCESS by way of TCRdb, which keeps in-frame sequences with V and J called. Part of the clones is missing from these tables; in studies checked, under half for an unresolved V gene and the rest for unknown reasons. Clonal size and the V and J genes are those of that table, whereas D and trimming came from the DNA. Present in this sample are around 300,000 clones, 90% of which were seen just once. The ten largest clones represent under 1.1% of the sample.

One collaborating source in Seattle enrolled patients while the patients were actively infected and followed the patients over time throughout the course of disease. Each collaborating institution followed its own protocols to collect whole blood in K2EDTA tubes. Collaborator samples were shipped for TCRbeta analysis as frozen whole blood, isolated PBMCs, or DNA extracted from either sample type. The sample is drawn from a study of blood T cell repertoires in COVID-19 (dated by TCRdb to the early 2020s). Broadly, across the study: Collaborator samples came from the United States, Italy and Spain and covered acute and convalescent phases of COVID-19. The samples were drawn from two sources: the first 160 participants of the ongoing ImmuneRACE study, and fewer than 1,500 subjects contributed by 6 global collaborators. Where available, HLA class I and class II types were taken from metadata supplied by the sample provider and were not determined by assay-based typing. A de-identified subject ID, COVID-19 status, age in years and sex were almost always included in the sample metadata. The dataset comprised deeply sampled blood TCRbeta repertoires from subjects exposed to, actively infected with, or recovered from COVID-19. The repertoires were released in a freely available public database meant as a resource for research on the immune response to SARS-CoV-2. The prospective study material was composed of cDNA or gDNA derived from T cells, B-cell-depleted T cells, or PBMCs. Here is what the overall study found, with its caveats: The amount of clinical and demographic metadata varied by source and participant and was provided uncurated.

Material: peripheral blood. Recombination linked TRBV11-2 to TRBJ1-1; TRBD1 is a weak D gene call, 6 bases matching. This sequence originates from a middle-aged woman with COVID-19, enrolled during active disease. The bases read TGTGCCAGCAGCCCGACAGGTGAGGGCACTGAAGCTTTCTTT. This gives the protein CASSPTGEGTEAFF.